The 14 T cell receptor beta chains given below trace back to one sample, sequenced in a study of beta chain features in type 1 diabetes. Reverse transcribing all isolated RNA meant expressed TCRB transcripts were sequenced. TCRdb keeps only in-frame clones here, not all; method: immunoSEQ multiplex PCR. The profile shows roughly 400,000 clones, about 14% of them singletons. Sequencing used naive CD4+ T cells from blood. These receptor sequences come from a woman between 18 and 29 years old in good health.

This clone was detected only a few times. This chain joins TRBV19 and TRBJ2-1, with D maybe TRBD1 (5 bases). Trimming shortened V by 6 bases and J by 6 bases, and 18 bases separated the two germline ends. The V gene's germline CDR1 is LNHDA and CDR2 SQIVND (reference sequence). The CDR3 covers 15 residues. CDR3: CASRLQGWSGNEQFF. As DNA, the CDR3 is TGTGCCAGTAGACTCCAGGGATGGTCGGGCAATGAGCAGTTCTTC.

This clone showed up just a few times. This rearrangement joins TRBV30 to TRBJ1-2, with 10 bases identical to TRBD1. The J segment lost 4 bases and the V segment lost 2 bases, leaving 7 bases of the junction unmatched. Germline CDR1 and CDR2: GTSNPN and SVGIG (reference sequence). The CDR3 is 15 residues long. For the CDR3, the DNA is TGTGCCTGGAGTCACACCGGGACAGGGGTCTATGGCTACACCTTC. Residues: CAWSHTGTGVYGYTF.

The V and J genes are TRBV28 and TRBJ2-1; possible D gene TRBD1, 6 bases. Germline lookup yields CDR1 MDHEN and CDR2 SYDVKM. This CDR3 spans 17 amino acids. V was pared by 4 bases and J by 8 bases, with 24 bases between. The CDR3 protein is CASSSQGFGVIVYEQFF. The CDR3 coding sequence is TGTGCCAGCAGTTCACAGGGTTTCGGTGTTATCGTTTATGAGCAGTTCTTC.

This clone was seen more than once but under ten times. Other DNA sequences in this sample translate to the same CDR3. The chain uses TRBV27 and TRBJ1-5; no clear D. The CDR3 consists of 13 residues. V lost 3 bases and J lost 7, with 10 bases in between. Germline CDR1 is MNHEY and CDR2 is SMNVEV (reference sequence). The CDR3 here is CASSFRGNQPQHF. The CDR3 DNA reads as TGTGCCAGCAGTTTCCGGGGAAACCAGCCCCAGCATTTT.

The V and J genes are TRBV28 and TRBJ2-3, with a possible D match to TRBD1 (6 bases). Germline V lookup: CDR1 MDHEN, CDR2 SYDVKM. The CDR3 runs 15 residues. V lost 6 bases and J 4 bases, leaving 17 bases between the germline ends. This chain's CDR3 is CASRWTVHSADTQYF. CDR3 DNA: TGTGCCAGCAGGTGGACAGTGCATTCGGCAGATACGCAGTATTTT.

This clone has just a few counts. The chain has TRBV29-1 and TRBJ2-7; 8 bases match TRBD2. CDR3 size: 16 residues. Germline trimming cut 0 bases from V and 1 base from J; bases unmatched to any gene: 8. Germline loops: CDR1 SQVTM, CDR2 ANQGSEA. The chain's CDR3 is CSVEDPKGTSSYEQYF. Written as DNA, the CDR3 is TGCAGCGTTGAAGATCCAAAGGGGACTAGTTCCTACGAGCAGTACTTC.

In this sample, this clone turned up a few times. J is TRBJ1-5 and V is TRBV29-1; perhaps TRBD1 as D (5 bases). The CDR3 length is 14 residues. V was shortened by 5 bases and J by 0 bases, with 11 bases between the two germline ends. Per the germline V gene, CDR1 is SQVTM and CDR2 is ANQGSEA. Here the CDR3 DNA reads TGCAGCGTTCGTCAGGGTAATAGCAATCAGCCCCAGCATTTT. It translates to CSVRQGNSNQPQHF.

This chain links TRBV30 with TRBJ2-7; D is possibly TRBD1 (5 bases). This CDR3 spans 12 amino acids. Germline CDR1 and CDR2: GTSNPN and SVGIG (reference sequence). Trimming removed 0 bases at V and 7 bases at J, with 10 bases between. CDR3 residues: CAWSVMGHEQYF. The DNA for the CDR3 is TGTGCCTGGAGTGTAATGGGGCATGAGCAGTACTTC.

The rearrangement joins TRBV25-1 to TRBJ1-3; TRBD1 aligns across 8 bases. Germline V lookup: CDR1 MGHDK, CDR2 SYGVNS. V was clipped by 7 bases and J by 3 bases; unmatched bases: 5. This CDR3 has 14 residues. The CDR3 sequence is CASTGTGLGNTIYF. The CDR3, as DNA: TGTGCCAGCACCGGGACAGGTCTTGGAAACACCATATATTTT.

In this sample, this clone turned up a few times. This chain links TRBV19 with TRBJ2-1, with a tentative D call TRBD1 (5 bases). The CDR3 totals 15 residues. With 3 bases removed from V and 4 bases from J, the gap between germline ends came to 13 bases. Germline V CDR1 and CDR2: LNHDA, SQIVND (reference sequence). The CDR3 region is CASSISRKGYNEQFF. CDR3 nucleotide sequence: TGTGCCAGTAGTATCTCCAGGAAGGGGTACAATGAGCAGTTCTTC.

The rearrangement links TRBV19 to TRBJ2-7; possible D gene TRBD2, 6 bases. V shed 5 bases and J shed 5 bases, with 22 bases lying between them. The CDR3 is 16 amino acids. Germline-derived CDR1 and CDR2 are LNHDA and SQIVND (reference sequence). CDR3 in amino acids: CASSSPFAAGRHEQYF. CDR3 DNA: TGTGCCAGTAGTTCCCCGTTTGCGGCGGGACGTCACGAGCAGTACTTC.

This clone was seen more than once but under ten times. DNA for the CDR3: TGTGCCAGCAGCGTCGGACTAGCCGGGGCGGGGAATGAGCAGTTCTTC. Its protein is CASSVGLAGAGNEQFF. The chain is built from TRBV9 and TRBJ2-1; TRBD2 matches at 8 bases. The CDR3 consists of 16 residues. V dropped 2 bases and J dropped 7; count of bases not matched to a gene: 11. Per the germline V gene, CDR1 is SGDLS and CDR2 is YYNGEE.

This clone was picked up a small number of times. The gene calls are TRBV19 and TRBJ2-1, with TRBD2 matching over 10 bases. In germline, CDR1 is LNHDA, CDR2 SQIVND (reference sequence). After removal of 7 bases from V and 7 bases from J, the junction contained 16 bases not matched to a gene. The CDR3 has 17 residues. This chain's CDR3 is CASTLGSGRAGLNEQFF. The CDR3 region has the DNA TGTGCCAGTACCCTGGGGAGCGGGAGGGCCGGATTGAATGAGCAGTTCTTC. The full variable domain, completed using reference TRBV19 and TRBJ2-1, is DGGITQSPKYLFRKEGQNVTLSCEQNLNHDAMYWYRQDPGQGLRLIYYSQIVNDFQKGDIAEGYSVSREKKESFPLTVTSAQKNPTAFYLCASTLGSGRAGLNEQFFGPGTRLTVL.

This chain links TRBV21-1 with TRBJ2-5; TRBD1 was called by the table and not checked on the DNA. TRBV21-1 is an annotated pseudogene. This CDR3 spans 14 amino acids. CDR3 region: CASSKEGVRETQYF. The CDR3, as DNA: TGTGCCAGCAGCAAAGAAGGGGTTCGAGAGACCCAGTACTTC.